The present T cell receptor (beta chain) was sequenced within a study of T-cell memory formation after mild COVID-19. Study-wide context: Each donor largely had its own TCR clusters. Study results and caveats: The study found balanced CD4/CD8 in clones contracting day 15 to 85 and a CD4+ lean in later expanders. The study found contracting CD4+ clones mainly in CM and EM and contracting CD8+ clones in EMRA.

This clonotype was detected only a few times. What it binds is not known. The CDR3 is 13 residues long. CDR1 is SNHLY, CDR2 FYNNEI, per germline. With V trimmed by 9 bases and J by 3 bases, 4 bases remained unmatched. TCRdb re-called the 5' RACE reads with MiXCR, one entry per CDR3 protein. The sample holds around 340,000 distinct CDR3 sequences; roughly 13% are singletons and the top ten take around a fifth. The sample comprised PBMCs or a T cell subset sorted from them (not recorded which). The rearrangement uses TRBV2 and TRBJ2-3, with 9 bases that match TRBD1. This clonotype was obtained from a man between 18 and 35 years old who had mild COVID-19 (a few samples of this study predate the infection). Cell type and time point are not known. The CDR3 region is CARRDRATDTQYF. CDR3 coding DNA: TGTGCCAGGAGGGACAGGGCAACAGATACGCAGTATTTT. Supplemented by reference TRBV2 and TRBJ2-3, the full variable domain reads EPEVTQTPSHQVTQMGQEVILRCVPISNHLYFYWYRQILGQKVEFLVSFYNNEISEKSEIFDDQFSVERPDGSNFTLKIRSTKLEDSAMYFCARRDRATDTQYFGPGTRLTVL.